The 3 T cell receptor beta chains below all came from one sample that was sequenced in a study of monozygotic twins with inflammatory bowel disease. Reprocessing the 5' RACE reads, TCRdb reports a single entry for every CDR3 protein and omits DNA. The sample includes roughly 320,000 distinct CDR3 sequences. The material sequenced was blood. Receptor source: a human donor with ulcerative colitis or Crohn's disease, or a healthy co-twin of an affected twin (not recorded which).

The V gene is TRBV15, the J gene TRBJ2-5; TCRdb's assignment of TRBD1 cannot be checked, as there is no DNA. This CDR3 region has 15 residues. Germline V gene data show CDR1 as LNHNV and CDR2 as YYDKDF (reference sequence). CDR3 sequence reads: CATSRDFQGGETQYF.

The rearrangement joins TRBV5-1 to TRBJ2-1; TCRdb names TRBD2, which stays unverified in the absence of DNA. This CDR3 contains 14 residues. Looked up from germline, CDR1 is SGHRS and CDR2 is YFSETQ. CDR3 sequence: CASSFSGRASEQFF.

The chain combines TRBV20-1 with TRBJ2-7; lacking DNA, the TRBD1 call made by TCRdb goes unchecked. Germline-derived CDR1 and CDR2 are DFQATT and SNEGSKA (reference sequence). The CDR3 spans 15 residues. CDR3 region: CSAAYWTQLYYEQYF.